There are many counts of the clone carrying this T cell receptor (beta chain). The antigen remains undetermined. The source of the sample is a study of T cell repertoires in cytomegalovirus infection. Study-wide background: Public TCR beta signature analysis indicated the presence of both CMV infection and matching HLA type. The study, taken as a whole, reports: Frequencies of public TCR beta families were cumulated, and this identified carriers of CMV plus the relevant HLA. The response measured ex vivo was dominated by TCR beta clonotypes (HLA-C-restricted and CMV-specific).

One entry per CDR3 protein, called by TCRdb with MiXCR from the reads. The sample yields around 240,000 distinct CDR3 sequences, approximately 22% seen once. From germline, CDR1 is SGHVS and CDR2 FNYEAQ. V dropped 5 bases and J dropped 0 bases, with 12 bases sitting between them. The CDR3 spans 15 residues. The chain recombines TRBV7-6 with TRBJ2-3, with a weak D call TRBD2 (6 bases). The receptor's source is a human donor in good health (CMV status not recorded). Some clones in this sample may be carry-over from other donors' samples. Sequencing was performed on CD8+ T cells from PBMCs. CDR3 residues: CASSLGGTSTDTQYF. The CDR3 bases are TGTGCCAGCAGCCTCGGAGGGACTAGCACAGATACGCAGTATTTT.